The next 26 T cell receptor beta chains were all read from a single sample in a study of PD-L1 blockade in urothelial cancer. Sequenced by immunoSEQ multiplex PCR; TCRdb stores in-frame clones only, minus some. The sample consists of 53,000 or so clones, 88% of them appearing once. Time point defined: peripheral blood 6 weeks after treatment start. This material consisted of PBMCs, taken around atezolizumab (anti-PD-L1) treatment. These receptors all stem from a man aged 55 to 70 with urothelial cancer.

V usage is TRBV7-2 and J usage is TRBJ2-7; 8 positions agree with TRBD2. The CDR3 totals 16 residues. Trimming cost V 4 bases and J 3 bases; bases outside gene matches: 11. Germline lookup yields CDR1 SGHTA and CDR2 FQGNSA. As DNA, the CDR3 is TGTGCCAGCAGCTCTGAAGGCCTAGCGGGCGGCTACGAGCAGTACTTC. Residues: CASSSEGLAGGYEQYF.

This clone was found once. The rearrangement joins TRBV5-1 to TRBJ1-1; TRBD1 is a possible D gene (6 bases). Germline V gene sequence: CDR1 SGHRS, CDR2 YFSETQ. V was clipped by 4 bases and J by 0 bases, with 10 bases between them. The CDR3 extends over 14 amino acids. The CDR3 spells CASSPDRMNTEAFF. CDR3 sequence (DNA): TGCGCCAGCAGCCCGGACAGAATGAACACTGAAGCTTTCTTT.

The V and J genes are TRBV30 and TRBJ2-7, with 8 bases lining up with TRBD1. V was clipped by 2 bases and J by 3 bases; unmatched bases: 3. This CDR3 spans 13 amino acids. The germline V gene has CDR1 GTSNPN and CDR2 SVGIG (reference sequence). CDR3 amino acids: CAWSSQGDYEQYF. The CDR3 DNA reads as TGTGCCTGGAGTTCACAGGGGGACTACGAGCAGTACTTC.

This clone was counted a single time. The gene calls are TRBV9 and TRBJ2-3, with TRBD1 matching over 7 bases. This CDR3 is 14 amino acids long. V lost 5 bases, J lost 5 bases, and 8 bases stayed unmatched. CDR1 is SGDLS and CDR2 is YYNGEE in the germline V gene. CDR3 loop: CASRPPGGEDTQYF. The CDR3 DNA sequence: TGTGCCAGCAGGCCCCCAGGGGGAGAAGATACGCAGTATTTT.

The chain carries TRBV29-1 and TRBJ2-1; 8 nucleotides line up with TRBD1. The germline V gene has CDR1 SQVTM and CDR2 ANQGSEA. V shed 6 bases and J 7 bases; nucleotides not matched to a gene: 8. This CDR3 is built from 13 residues. The CDR3 region has the DNA TGCAGCGTAGCGGCAGGGGGCTGGAATGAGCAGTTCTTC. Encoded protein: CSVAAGGWNEQFF.

The rearrangement uses TRBV23-1 and TRBJ1-3; D is ambiguous. TRBV23-1 is an open reading frame, and its role is uncertain. V dropped 4 bases and J dropped 4 bases, with 14 bases sitting between them. The CDR3 extends over 15 amino acids. The CDR3 region is CASSRTDIPGNTIYF. CDR3 DNA sequence: TGCGCCAGCAGTCGTACAGATATACCCGGAAACACCATATATTTT.

This clone occurred a few times. The V call is TRBV7-2, the J call TRBJ2-7, with TRBD1 matching 7 bases. Unmatched junction bases numbered 6, after V lost 1 base and J lost 3 bases. The CDR3 loop spans 15 amino acids. The germline gives CDR1 SGHTA, CDR2 FQGNSA. CDR3 protein: CASSLVKTGNYEQYF. In nucleotides, the CDR3 is TGTGCCAGCAGCTTAGTTAAGACAGGGAACTACGAGCAGTACTTC.

J is TRBJ1-2 and V is TRBV7-9; 12 bases match TRBD1. From germline, CDR1 is SEHNR and CDR2 FQNEAQ (reference sequence). J lost 7 bases, V lost 5 bases, and 11 bases had no gene match. The CDR3 is made up of 16 amino acids. CDR3 DNA: TGTGCCAGCAGCCCGGGGACAGGGGGCCTTTCTTCTGGCTACACCTTC. This translates into CASSPGTGGLSSGYTF.

This chain connects TRBV5-1 to TRBJ2-7, with D possibly matching TRBD1 (6 bases). Germline lookup yields CDR1 SGHRS and CDR2 YFSETQ. The CDR3 runs 15 residues. V dropped 4 bases and J dropped 0 bases, with 14 bases sitting between them. The CDR3 sequence is CASSPQGSHSYEQYF. CDR3 sequence (DNA): TGCGCCAGCAGCCCACAGGGTTCACACTCCTACGAGCAGTACTTC. The variable domain in full, completed from reference TRBV5-1 and TRBJ2-7, reads KAGVTQTPRYLIKTRGQQVTLSCSPISGHRSVSWYQQTPGQGLQFLFEYFSETQRNKGNFPGRFSGRQFSNSRSEMNVSTLELGDSALYLCASSPQGSHSYEQYFGPGTRLTVT.

Written as DNA, the CDR3 is TGTGCCAGCAGCTCAGGACTAGCATCCTACGAGCAGTACTTC. It translates to CASSSGLASYEQYF. This rearrangement joins TRBV9 to TRBJ2-7, with 8 bases that match TRBD2. Per germline, CDR1 SGDLS and CDR2 YYNGEE. The junction had 4 bases not matched to a gene; V was cut back by 4 bases and J by 1 base. The CDR3 is 14 residues long. The full variable domain, rest sourced from reference TRBV9 and TRBJ2-7, is DSGVTQTPKHLITATGQRVTLRCSPRSGDLSVYWYQQSLDQGLQFLIQYYNGEERAKGNILERFSAQQFPDLHSELNLSSLELGDSALYFCASSSGLASYEQYFGPGTRLTVT.

The chain couples TRBV7-8 to TRBJ2-7, with 13 bases that match TRBD2. CDR1 and CDR2 from the germline V gene are SGHVS and FQNEAQ. This CDR3 contains 15 residues. V lost 5 bases and J lost 3; bases outside the gene matches: 4. The CDR3 bases are TGTGCCAGCAGCCCAAGGACTAGCGGGAGCTACGAGCAGTACTTC. Translation gives CASSPRTSGSYEQYF.

The J gene is TRBJ2-7, the V gene TRBV7-2; D uncertain. Trimming took off 5 bases at V and 6 bases at J, with 8 bases between the two ends. Looked up from germline, CDR1 is SGHTA and CDR2 is FQGNSA. CDR3 length: 11 residues. The CDR3 sequence is CASSPLGEQYF. DNA for the CDR3: TGTGCCAGCAGCCCCCTAGGCGAGCAGTACTTC.

The rearrangement joins TRBV7-7 to TRBJ1-5; 7 positions match TRBD1. The CDR3 loop spans 17 amino acids. V lost 1 base, J lost 4 bases, and 10 bases stayed unmatched. The germline CDR1 and CDR2 sequences are SSHAT and FNYEAQ (reference sequence). CDR3 residues: CASSLEGGGDGNQPQHF. DNA for the CDR3: TGTGCCAGCAGCTTAGAAGGAGGGGGCGATGGGAATCAGCCCCAGCATTTT.

The table lists this clone with a few counts. The V and J genes are TRBV2 and TRBJ2-2; 7 bases agree with TRBD1. J lost 1 base, V lost 8 bases, and 4 bases had no gene match. Germline V gene lookup returns CDR1 SNHLY and CDR2 FYNNEI. The CDR3 has 14 amino acids. The CDR3: CASGDRENTGELFF. DNA of the CDR3: TGTGCCAGCGGAGACAGGGAGAACACCGGGGAGCTGTTTTTT.

The rearrangement links TRBV5-1 to TRBJ2-7; 9 bases map to TRBD1. This CDR3 contains 15 residues. V lost 5 bases, J lost 3 bases, and 9 bases stayed unmatched. Germline V gives CDR1 SGHRS, CDR2 YFSETQ. CDR3 amino acids: CASRGGRQGDYEQYF. The CDR3 DNA sequence: TGCGCCAGCAGGGGGGGGAGACAGGGGGACTACGAGCAGTACTTC.

The chain links TRBV2 to TRBJ2-2; D gene uncertain. From germline, CDR1 is SNHLY and CDR2 FYNNEI. The CDR3 contains 13 residues. Trimming removed 11 bases from V and 0 bases from J, with 10 bases in between. CDR3 residues: CAWRRANTGELFF. Here the CDR3 DNA reads TGTGCCTGGCGGAGAGCGAACACCGGGGAGCTGTTTTTT.

The chain recombines TRBV9 with TRBJ2-5, with D perhaps matching TRBD1 (7 bases). Germline values: CDR1 SGDLS, CDR2 YYNGEE. This CDR3 contains 14 residues. With 7 bases removed from V and 4 bases from J, the gap between germline ends came to 17 bases. CDR3 DNA sequence: TGTGCCAGCCAACGAGGAGGGGGCTTAGAGACCCAGTACTTC. Its translation is CASQRGGGLETQYF.

A note on this clone: Other DNA sequences in the sample encode the same CDR3. J is TRBJ2-7 and V is TRBV6-1, with 12 bases fitting TRBD2. V was clipped by 1 base and J by 4 bases; unmatched bases: 2. Per germline, CDR1 MNHNS and CDR2 SASEGT. The CDR3 runs 15 residues. For the CDR3, the DNA is TGTGCCAGCAGTGAAGGGACTAGCGGGAATTACGAGCAGTACTTC. It yields the protein CASSEGTSGNYEQYF.

The CDR3 loop reads CASSLDRTGTDTQYF. The CDR3 DNA reads as TGTGCCAGCAGCTTAGACAGGACAGGCACAGATACGCAGTATTTT. The chain couples TRBV11-2 to TRBJ2-3, with TRBD1 as a possible D gene (6 bases). In germline, CDR1 is SGHAT, CDR2 FQNNGV. CDR3 length equals 15 residues. Trimming took 0 bases from V and 1 from J, leaving 8 bases between them. The full variable domain, rest sourced from reference TRBV11-2 and TRBJ2-3, is EAGVAQSPRYKIIEKRQSVAFWCNPISGHATLYWYQQILGQGPKLLIQFQNNGVVDDSQLPKDRFSAERLKGVDSTLKIQPAKLEDSAVYLCASSLDRTGTDTQYFGPGTRLTVL.

The genes are TRBV5-1 and TRBJ2-5, with TRBD2 matching over 14 bases. The germline CDR1 and CDR2 sequences are SGHRS and YFSETQ. The V and J ends lost 4 bases and 1 base, in that order; junction bases with no gene match: 3. The CDR3 is made up of 16 amino acids. CDR3 region: CASSGGTSGGQETQYF. CDR3 in DNA: TGCGCCAGCAGCGGAGGGACTAGCGGGGGCCAAGAGACCCAGTACTTC.

V gene TRBV27 combines with J gene TRBJ2-7; 13 nucleotides align to TRBD2. The germline V gene has CDR1 MNHEY and CDR2 SMNVEV (reference sequence). The V gene end was trimmed by 3 bases and the J gene end by 0 bases; junction bases not matched to a gene: 5. This CDR3 is 17 amino acids long. The CDR3, as DNA: TGTGCCAGCAGTTTCGGACTAGCGGGAGCTAGCTCCTACGAGCAGTACTTC. As protein: CASSFGLAGASSYEQYF.

The chain combines TRBV18 with TRBJ2-5, with 9 bases aligning to TRBD1. The length of the CDR3 is 14 residues. Germline trimming cut 6 bases from V and 4 bases from J; bases unmatched to any gene: 6. From germline, CDR1 is KGHSH and CDR2 LQKENI. CDR3 DNA: TGTGCCAGCTCGCCCGGGACAGGGCGAGAGACCCAGTACTTC. Translation gives CASSPGTGRETQYF.

The rearrangement links TRBV25-1 to TRBJ2-5; 10 bases are shared with TRBD1. The CDR3 length is 17 residues. The V gene's germline CDR1 is MGHDK and CDR2 SYGVNS. V lost 2 bases, J lost 1 base, and 7 bases stayed unmatched. CDR3 nucleotide sequence: TGTGCCAGCAGTGAAGGGTGGACAGGGGGGACCCAAGAGACCCAGTACTTC. Residues: CASSEGWTGGTQETQYF.

The chain combines TRBV5-4 with TRBJ1-3; 7 nucleotides line up with TRBD1. Germline CDR1 is SGHNT and CDR2 is YYREEE (reference sequence). There are 16 residues in the CDR3. With 4 bases clipped from V and 3 bases from J, the junction kept 10 bases outside the gene matches. CDR3 in amino acids: CASSTEARQGGNTIYF. The CDR3 DNA reads TGTGCCAGCAGCACGGAGGCCCGACAGGGTGGAAACACCATATATTTT.

The rearrangement joins TRBV2 to TRBJ2-3; tentative D call: TRBD2 (6 bases). CDR1 is SNHLY and CDR2 is FYNNEI in the germline V gene. CDR3 length: 17 amino acids. V gave up 1 base and J gave up 6 bases, with 20 bases separating them. CDR3 coding DNA: TGTGCCAGCAGTGAAGATGTCAAGGCGGGGCCCGCGGATACGCAGTATTTT. Its translation: CASSEDVKAGPADTQYF. The full variable domain, with the rest looked up from reference TRBV2 and TRBJ2-3, is EPEVTQTPSHQVTQMGQEVILRCVPISNHLYFYWYRQILGQKVEFLVSFYNNEISEKSEIFDDQFSVERPDGSNFTLKIRSTKLEDSAMYFCASSEDVKAGPADTQYFGPGTRLTVL.

J is TRBJ2-2 and V is TRBV7-3; 9 positions match TRBD2. The CDR3 runs to 17 residues. Germline V lookup: CDR1 SGHTA, CDR2 FQGTGA. After removal of 1 base from V and 5 bases from J, the junction contained 8 bases not matched to a gene. DNA of the CDR3: TGTGCCAGCAGCTTAAGATTAGCGGGGGCCACTACCGGGGAGCTGTTTTTT. Residues: CASSLRLAGATTGELFF.